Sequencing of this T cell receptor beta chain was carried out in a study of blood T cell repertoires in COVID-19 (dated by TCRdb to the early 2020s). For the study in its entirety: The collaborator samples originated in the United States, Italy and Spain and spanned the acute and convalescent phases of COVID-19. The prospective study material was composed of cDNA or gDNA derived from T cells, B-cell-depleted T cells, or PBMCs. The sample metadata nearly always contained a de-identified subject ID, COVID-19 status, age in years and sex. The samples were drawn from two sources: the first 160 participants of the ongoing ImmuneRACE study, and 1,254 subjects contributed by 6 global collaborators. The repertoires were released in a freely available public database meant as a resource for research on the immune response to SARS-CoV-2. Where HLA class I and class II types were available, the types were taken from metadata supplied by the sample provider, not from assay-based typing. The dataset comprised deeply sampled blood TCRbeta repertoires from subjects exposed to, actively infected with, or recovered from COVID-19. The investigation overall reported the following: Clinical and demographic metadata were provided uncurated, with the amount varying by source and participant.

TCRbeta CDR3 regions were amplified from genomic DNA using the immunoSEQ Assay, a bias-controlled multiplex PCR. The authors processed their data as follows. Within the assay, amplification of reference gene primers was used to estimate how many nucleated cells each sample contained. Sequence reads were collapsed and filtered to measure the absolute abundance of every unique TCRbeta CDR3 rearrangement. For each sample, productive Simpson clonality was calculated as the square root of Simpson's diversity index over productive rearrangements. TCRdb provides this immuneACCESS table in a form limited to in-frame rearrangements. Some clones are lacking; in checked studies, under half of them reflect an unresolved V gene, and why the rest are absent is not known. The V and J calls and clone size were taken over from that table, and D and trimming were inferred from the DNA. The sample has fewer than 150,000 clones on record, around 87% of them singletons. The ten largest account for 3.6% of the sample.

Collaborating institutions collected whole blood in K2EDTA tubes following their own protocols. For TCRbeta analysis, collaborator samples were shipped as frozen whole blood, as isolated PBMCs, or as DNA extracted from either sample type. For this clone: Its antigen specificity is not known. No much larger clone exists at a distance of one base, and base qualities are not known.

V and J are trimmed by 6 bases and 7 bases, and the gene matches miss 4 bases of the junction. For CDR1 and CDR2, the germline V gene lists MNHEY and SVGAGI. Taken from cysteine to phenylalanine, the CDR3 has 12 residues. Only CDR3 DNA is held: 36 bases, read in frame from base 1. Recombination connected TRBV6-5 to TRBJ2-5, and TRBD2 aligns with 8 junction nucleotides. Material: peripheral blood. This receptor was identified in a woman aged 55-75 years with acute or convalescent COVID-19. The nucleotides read TGTGCCAGCAGAGCGGGAGAGGCGACCCAGTACTTC. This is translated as CASRAGEATQYF.